This TCR beta chain was recovered during a study of blood T cell repertoires in COVID-19. Study information: From the United States, Italy and Spain came samples of acute and convalescent COVID-19.

Source study methods: Estimated nucleated cell counts came from reference gene primer amplification. Assay used: immunoSEQ multiplex PCR; TCRdb lists only in-frame clones, some missing. V, J and clone size derive from that table, while D and trimming were established from the DNA sequence. Among 87,000 or so clones, more than 70% were seen once, and the ten largest hold 7% to 9%. Unmatched junction bases numbered 10, after V lost 5 bases and J lost 4 bases. This CDR3 comprises 16 residues. Germline V CDR1 and CDR2: SGHTS, YDEGEE. The sample was peripheral blood. This sequence originates from a human donor with acute or convalescent COVID-19. The donor label of this sample is uncertain. The gene calls are TRBV5-8 and TRBJ1-1; 11 bases are a match to TRBD1. The CDR3 region is CASSSKPGTGGTEAFF. DNA of the CDR3: TGTGCCAGCAGTTCTAAACCCGGGACAGGGGGCACTGAAGCTTTCTTT.